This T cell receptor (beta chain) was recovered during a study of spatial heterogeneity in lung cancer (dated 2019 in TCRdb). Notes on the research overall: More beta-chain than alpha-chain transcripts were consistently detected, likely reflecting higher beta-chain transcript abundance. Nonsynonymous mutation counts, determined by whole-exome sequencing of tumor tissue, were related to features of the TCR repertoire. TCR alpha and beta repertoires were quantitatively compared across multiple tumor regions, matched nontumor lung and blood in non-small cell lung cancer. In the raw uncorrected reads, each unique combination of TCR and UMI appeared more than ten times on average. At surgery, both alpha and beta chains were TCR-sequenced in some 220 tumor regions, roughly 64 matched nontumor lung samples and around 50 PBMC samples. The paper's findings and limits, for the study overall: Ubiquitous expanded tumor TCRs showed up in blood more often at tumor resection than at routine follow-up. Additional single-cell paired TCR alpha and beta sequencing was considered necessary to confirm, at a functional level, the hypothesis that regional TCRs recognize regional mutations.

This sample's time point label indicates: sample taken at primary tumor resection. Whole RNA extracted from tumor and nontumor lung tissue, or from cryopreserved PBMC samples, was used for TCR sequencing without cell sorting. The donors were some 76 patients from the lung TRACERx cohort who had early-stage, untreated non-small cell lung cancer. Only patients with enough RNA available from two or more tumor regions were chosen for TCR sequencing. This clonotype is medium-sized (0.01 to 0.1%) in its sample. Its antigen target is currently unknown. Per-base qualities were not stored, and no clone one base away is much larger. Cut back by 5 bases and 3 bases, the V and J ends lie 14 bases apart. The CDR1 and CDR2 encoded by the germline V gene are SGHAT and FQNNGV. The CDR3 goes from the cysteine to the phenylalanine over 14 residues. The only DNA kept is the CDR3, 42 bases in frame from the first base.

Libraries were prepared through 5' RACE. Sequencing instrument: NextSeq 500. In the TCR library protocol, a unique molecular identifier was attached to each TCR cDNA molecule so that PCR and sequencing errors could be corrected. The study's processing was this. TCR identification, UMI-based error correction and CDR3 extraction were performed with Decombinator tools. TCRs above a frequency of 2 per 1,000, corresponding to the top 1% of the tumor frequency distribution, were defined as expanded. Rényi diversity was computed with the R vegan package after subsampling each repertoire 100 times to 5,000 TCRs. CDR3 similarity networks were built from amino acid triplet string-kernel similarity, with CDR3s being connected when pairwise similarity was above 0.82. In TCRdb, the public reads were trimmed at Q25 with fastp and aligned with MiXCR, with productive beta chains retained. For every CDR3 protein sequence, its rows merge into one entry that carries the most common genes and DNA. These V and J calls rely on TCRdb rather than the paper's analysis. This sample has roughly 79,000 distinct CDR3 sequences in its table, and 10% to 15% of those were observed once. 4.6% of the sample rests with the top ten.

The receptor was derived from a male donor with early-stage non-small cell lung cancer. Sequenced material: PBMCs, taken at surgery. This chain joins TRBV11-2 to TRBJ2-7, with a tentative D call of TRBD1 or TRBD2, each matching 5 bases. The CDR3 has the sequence CASSPGTAYYEQYF. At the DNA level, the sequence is TGTGCCAGCAGCCCCGGGACGGCCTACTACGAGCAGTACTTC.